This T cell receptor beta chain is drawn from a study of CD8 T cells in Susac syndrome. The CDR3 runs 13 residues. Trimming took off 0 bases at V and 9 bases at J, with 12 bases between the two ends. CDR1 and CDR2 from the germline V gene are SQVTM and ANQGSEA. A quantity of about 0.5 to 1 ug RNA underwent reverse transcription using random hexamers. Each CDR3 protein gets one entry after TCRdb re-called the immunoSEQ multiplex PCR reads with MiXCR. There are some 160,000 distinct CDR3 sequences in the sample; nearly 97% occur only once, and about 0.08% lies in the top ten. This TCR derives from a human donor with Susac syndrome. The specimen sequenced was CD4+ T cells from PBMCs. The genes are TRBV29-1 and TRBJ2-1, with D perhaps TRBD2 (7 bases). The CDR3 DNA follows: TGCAGCGTTGAAGAGGGAGGGGGGAGTGAGCAGTTCTTC. Protein: CSVEEGGGSEQFF.